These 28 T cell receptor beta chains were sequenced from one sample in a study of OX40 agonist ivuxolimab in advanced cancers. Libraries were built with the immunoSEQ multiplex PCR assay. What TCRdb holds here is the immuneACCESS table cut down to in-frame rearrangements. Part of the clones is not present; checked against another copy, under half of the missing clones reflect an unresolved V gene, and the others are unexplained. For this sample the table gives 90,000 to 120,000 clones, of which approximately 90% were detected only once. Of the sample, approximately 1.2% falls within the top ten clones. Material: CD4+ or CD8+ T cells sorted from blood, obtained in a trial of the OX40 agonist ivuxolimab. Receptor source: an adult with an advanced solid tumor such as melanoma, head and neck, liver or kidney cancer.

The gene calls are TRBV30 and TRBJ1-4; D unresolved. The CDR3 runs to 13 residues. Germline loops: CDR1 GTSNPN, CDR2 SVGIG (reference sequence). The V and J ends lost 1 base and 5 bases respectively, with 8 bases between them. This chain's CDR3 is CAWSGQKNEKLFF. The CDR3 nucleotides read TGTGCCTGGAGTGGCCAGAAGAATGAAAAACTGTTTTTT.

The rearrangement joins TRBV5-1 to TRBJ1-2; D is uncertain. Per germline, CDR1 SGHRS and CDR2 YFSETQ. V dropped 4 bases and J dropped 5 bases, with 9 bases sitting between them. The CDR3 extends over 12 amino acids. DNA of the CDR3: TGCGCCAGCAGCCCAGAGAGGTATGGCTACACCTTC. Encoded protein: CASSPERYGYTF.

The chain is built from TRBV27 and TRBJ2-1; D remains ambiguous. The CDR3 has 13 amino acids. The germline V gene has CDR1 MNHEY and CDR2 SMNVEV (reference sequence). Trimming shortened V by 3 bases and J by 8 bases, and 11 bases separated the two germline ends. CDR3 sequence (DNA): TGTGCCAGCAGTTTCATCGAAGTGGATGAGCAGTTCTTC. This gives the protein CASSFIEVDEQFF.

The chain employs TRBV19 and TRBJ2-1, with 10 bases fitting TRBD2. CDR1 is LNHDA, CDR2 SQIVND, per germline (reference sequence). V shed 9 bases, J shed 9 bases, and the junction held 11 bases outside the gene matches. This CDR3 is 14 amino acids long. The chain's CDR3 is CASGGLAMVGEQFF. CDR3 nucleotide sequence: TGTGCCAGCGGGGGACTAGCGATGGTGGGTGAGCAGTTCTTC. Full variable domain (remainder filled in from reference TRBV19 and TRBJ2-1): DGGITQSPKYLFRKEGQNVTLSCEQNLNHDAMYWYRQDPGQGLRLIYYSQIVNDFQKGDIAEGYSVSREKKESFPLTVTSAQKNPTAFYLCASGGLAMVGEQFFGPGTRLTVL.

DNA for the CDR3: TGTGCCTGGAGCCGGGGTCCGTTCGGGTACGAGCAGTACTTC. Residues: CAWSRGPFGYEQYF. The chain recombines TRBV30 with TRBJ2-7; a possible D gene is TRBD2 (5 bases). The V end was cut by 3 bases, the J end by 4 bases, with 16 bases between. CDR3 length: 14 residues. CDR1 is GTSNPN, CDR2 SVGIG, per germline (reference sequence).

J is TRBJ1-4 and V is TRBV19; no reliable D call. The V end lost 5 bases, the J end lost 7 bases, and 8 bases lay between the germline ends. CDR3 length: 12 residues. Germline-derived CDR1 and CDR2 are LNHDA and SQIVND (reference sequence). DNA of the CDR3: TGTGCCAGTAGTCCCCCTCGTGAAAAACTGTTTTTT. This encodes CASSPPREKLFF.

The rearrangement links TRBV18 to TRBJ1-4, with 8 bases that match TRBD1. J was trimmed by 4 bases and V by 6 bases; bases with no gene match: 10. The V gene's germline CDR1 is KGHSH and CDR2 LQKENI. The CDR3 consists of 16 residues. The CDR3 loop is CASSQAGTGSNEKLFF. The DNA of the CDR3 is TGTGCCAGCTCGCAAGCGGGGACAGGCAGTAATGAAAAACTGTTTTTT.

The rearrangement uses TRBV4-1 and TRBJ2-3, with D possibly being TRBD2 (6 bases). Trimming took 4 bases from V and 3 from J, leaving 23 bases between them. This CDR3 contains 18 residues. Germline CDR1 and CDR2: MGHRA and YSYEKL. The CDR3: CASSPRLSGRWGTDTQYF. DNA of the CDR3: TGCGCCAGCAGCCCGCGATTGAGCGGGCGATGGGGGACAGATACGCAGTATTTT.

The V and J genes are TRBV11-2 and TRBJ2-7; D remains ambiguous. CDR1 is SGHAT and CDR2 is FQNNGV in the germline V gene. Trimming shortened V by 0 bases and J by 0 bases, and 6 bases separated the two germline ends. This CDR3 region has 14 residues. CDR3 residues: CASSLEQISYEQYF. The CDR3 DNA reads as TGTGCCAGCAGCTTAGAACAGATCTCCTACGAGCAGTACTTC.

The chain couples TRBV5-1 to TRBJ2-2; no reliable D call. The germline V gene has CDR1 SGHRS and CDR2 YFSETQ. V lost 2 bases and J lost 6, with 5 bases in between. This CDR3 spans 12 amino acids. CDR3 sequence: CASSLSSGELFF. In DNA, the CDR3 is TGCGCCAGCAGCTTATCCTCCGGGGAGCTGTTTTTT.

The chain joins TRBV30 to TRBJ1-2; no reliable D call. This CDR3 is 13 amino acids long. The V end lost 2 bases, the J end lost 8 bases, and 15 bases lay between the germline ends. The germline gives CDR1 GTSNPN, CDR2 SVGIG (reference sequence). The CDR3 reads CAWSTRPAGGYTF. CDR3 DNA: TGTGCCTGGAGTACCCGCCCGGCTGGAGGCTACACCTTC.

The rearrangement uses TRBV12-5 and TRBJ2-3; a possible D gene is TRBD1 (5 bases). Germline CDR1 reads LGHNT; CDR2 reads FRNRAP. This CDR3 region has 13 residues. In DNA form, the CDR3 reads TGTGCGACTGCCAGGGATAGCACAGATACGCAGTATTTT. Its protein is CATARDSTDTQYF.

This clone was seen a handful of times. The CDR3 DNA is TGTGCCAGCAGTGGGAGTAGCGGTAACAATGAGCAGTTCTTC. Its protein is CASSGSSGNNEQFF. The chain is built from TRBV25-1 and TRBJ2-1, with D perhaps matching TRBD2 (6 bases). The germline V gene has CDR1 MGHDK and CDR2 SYGVNS. V was cut by 4 bases and J by 5 bases, with 12 bases left in between. The CDR3 spans 14 residues. The complete variable domain, with remaining parts taken from reference TRBV25-1 and TRBJ2-1, reads EADIYQTPRYLVIGTGKKITLECSQTMGHDKMYWYQQDPGMELHLIHYSYGVNSTEKGDLSSESTVSRIRTEHFPLTLESARPSHTSQYLCASSGSSGNNEQFFGPGTRLTVL.

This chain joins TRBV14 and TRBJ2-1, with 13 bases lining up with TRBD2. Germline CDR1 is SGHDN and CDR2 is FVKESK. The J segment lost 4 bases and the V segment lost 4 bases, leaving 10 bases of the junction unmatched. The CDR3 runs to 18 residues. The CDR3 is CASSPGLAGAYTYNEQFF. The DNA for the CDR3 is TGTGCCAGCAGCCCCGGACTAGCGGGGGCCTATACGTACAATGAGCAGTTCTTC.

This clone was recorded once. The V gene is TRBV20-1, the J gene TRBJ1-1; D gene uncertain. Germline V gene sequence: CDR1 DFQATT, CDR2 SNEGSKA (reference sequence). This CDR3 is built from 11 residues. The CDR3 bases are TGCAGCGGACGGATGAACACTGAAGCTTTCTTT. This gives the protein CSGRMNTEAFF.

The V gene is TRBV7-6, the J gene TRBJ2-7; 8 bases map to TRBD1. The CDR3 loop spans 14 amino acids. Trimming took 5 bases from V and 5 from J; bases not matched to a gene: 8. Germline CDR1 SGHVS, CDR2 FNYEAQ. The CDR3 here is CASSTRTGMNEQYF. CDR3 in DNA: TGTGCCAGCAGCACGAGGACAGGGATGAACGAGCAGTACTTC.

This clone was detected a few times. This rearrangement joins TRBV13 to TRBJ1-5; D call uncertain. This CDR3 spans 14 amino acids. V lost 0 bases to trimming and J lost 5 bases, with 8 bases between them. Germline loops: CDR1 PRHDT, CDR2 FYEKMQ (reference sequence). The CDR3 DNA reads TGTGCCAGCAGCTTAGGGGGATCCTATCAGCCCCAGCATTTT. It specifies CASSLGGSYQPQHF.

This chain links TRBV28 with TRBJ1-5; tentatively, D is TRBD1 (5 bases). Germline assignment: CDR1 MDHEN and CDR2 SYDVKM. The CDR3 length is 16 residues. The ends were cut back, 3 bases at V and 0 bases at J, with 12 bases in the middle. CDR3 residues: CASSLGGIYSNQPQHF. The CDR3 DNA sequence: TGTGCCAGCAGTTTGGGGGGGATTTATAGCAATCAGCCCCAGCATTTT.

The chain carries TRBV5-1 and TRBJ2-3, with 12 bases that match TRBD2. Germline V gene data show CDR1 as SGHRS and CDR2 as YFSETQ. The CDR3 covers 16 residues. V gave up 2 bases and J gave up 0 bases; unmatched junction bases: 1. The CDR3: CASSLLAGGSTDTQYF. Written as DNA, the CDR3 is TGCGCCAGCAGCTTACTAGCGGGAGGAAGCACAGATACGCAGTATTTT.

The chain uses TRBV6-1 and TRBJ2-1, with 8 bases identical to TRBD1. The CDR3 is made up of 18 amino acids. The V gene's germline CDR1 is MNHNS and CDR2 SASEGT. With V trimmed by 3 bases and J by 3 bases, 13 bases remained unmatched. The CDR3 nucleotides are TGTGCCAGCAGTGACCCAAGAGGGGGACAGGAACTCTACAATGAGCAGTTCTTC. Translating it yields CASSDPRGGQELYNEQFF.

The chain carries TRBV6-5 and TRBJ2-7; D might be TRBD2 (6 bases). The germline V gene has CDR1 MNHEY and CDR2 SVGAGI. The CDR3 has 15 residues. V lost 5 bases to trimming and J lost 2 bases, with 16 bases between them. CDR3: CASSRTGAGAYEQYF. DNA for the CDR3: TGTGCCAGCAGTAGGACGGGAGCCGGGGCCTACGAGCAGTACTTC.

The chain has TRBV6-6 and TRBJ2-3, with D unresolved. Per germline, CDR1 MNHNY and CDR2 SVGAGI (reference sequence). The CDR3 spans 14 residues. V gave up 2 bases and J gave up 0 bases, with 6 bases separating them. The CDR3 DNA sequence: TGTGCCAGCAGTTACGGACCTAGCACAGATACGCAGTATTTT. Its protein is CASSYGPSTDTQYF.

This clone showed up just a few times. Here the CDR3 reads CASSLKGQGGTGELFF. CDR3 in DNA: TGTGCCAGCAGCTTAAAGGGACAGGGAGGCACCGGGGAGCTGTTTTTT. This chain uses TRBV7-3 with TRBJ2-2; 9 bases are shared with TRBD1. CDR1 and CDR2 from the germline V gene are SGHTA and FQGTGA. This CDR3 region has 16 residues. V lost 1 base, J lost 4 bases, and 4 bases stayed unmatched.

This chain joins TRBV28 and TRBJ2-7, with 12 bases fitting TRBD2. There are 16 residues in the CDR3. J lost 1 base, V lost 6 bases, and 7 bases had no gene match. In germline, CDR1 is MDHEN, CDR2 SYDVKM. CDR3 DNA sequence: TGTGCCAGCAGATGGACTAGCGGGGCCCCTTCCTACGAGCAGTACTTC. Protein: CASRWTSGAPSYEQYF.

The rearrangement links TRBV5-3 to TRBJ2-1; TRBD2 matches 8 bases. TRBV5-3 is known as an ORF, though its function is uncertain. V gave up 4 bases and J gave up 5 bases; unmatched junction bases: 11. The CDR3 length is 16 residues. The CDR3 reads CARSQPGTRTNNEQFF. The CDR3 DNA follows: TGTGCCAGAAGCCAACCCGGGACTAGAACTAACAATGAGCAGTTCTTC.

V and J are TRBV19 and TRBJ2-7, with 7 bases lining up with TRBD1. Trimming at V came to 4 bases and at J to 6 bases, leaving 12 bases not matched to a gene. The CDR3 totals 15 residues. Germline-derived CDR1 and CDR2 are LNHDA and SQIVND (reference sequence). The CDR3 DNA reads TGTGCCAGTAGTAGGGGACAGATGTACTATTCCGAGCAGTACTTC. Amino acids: CASSRGQMYYSEQYF. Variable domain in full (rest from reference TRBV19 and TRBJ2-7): DGGITQSPKYLFRKEGQNVTLSCEQNLNHDAMYWYRQDPGQGLRLIYYSQIVNDFQKGDIAEGYSVSREKKESFPLTVTSAQKNPTAFYLCASSRGQMYYSEQYFGPGTRLTVT.

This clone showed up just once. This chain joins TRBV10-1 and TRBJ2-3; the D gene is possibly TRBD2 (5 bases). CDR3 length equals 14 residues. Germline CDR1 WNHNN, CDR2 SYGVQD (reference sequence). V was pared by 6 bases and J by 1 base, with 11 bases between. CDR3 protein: CASSPGMGTDTQYF. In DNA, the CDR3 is TGCGCCAGCAGCCCGGGGATGGGCACAGATACGCAGTATTTT.

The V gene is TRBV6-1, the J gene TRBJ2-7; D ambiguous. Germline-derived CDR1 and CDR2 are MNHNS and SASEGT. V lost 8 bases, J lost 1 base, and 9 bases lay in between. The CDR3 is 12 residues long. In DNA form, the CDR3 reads TGTGCCAGCGAAAAATCATCCTACGAGCAGTACTTC. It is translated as CASEKSSYEQYF.